The source of this T cell receptor beta chain is a study of T cells of healthy individuals. The V and J ends lost 8 bases and 4 bases, in that order; junction bases with no gene match: 10. The length of the CDR3 is 14 residues. Germline V gene lookup returns CDR1 LNHDA and CDR2 SQIVND (reference sequence). Each CDR3 protein is one row after TCRdb ran MiXCR on the 5' RACE reads. The repertoire holds more than 60,000 distinct CDR3 sequences, with roughly 16% as singletons. Regarding this clonotype: A clone one base away is much larger, so this may be a read error.

The sequence was collected from a human donor in good health. The chain couples TRBV19 to TRBJ1-1; 7 bases are shared with TRBD1. This CDR3 reads CASGPYDRVTEAFF. CDR3 bases: TGTGCCAGTGGTCCCTATGACAGGGTCACTGAAGCTTTCTTT.